A selection of T cell receptor beta chains follows, all from one sample in a study of blood T cells in healthy people across ages. Each CDR3 protein is one row after TCRdb ran MiXCR on the 5' RACE reads. Of fewer than 1 million distinct CDR3 sequences in the sample, about 42% were seen once. The sequenced material came from blood. The receptors originated from a man in his sixties in good health. The CDR3 runs from the conserved cysteine through the conserved F or W. Part of the rows lack a size; the others show once, few, many or a class for expanded clones.

size	V	CDR3
many	TRBV29-1	CSVEMWGANVLTF
few	TRBV29-1	CSVDPLLLAGGRNEQFF
.	TRBV5-6	CASSSALAGGFSYEQYF
.	TRBV4-3	CASSQDPHLYEQYF
.	TRBV14	CASSQETVTSEAFF
.	TRBV20-1	CSARGLRGPSKDYEQYF
.	TRBV4-3	CASSQDPHGGGSYNEQYF
.	TRBV7-2	CASSLADRILAGQDNEQFF
.	TRBV27	CATEGRDTQYF
few	TRBV11-2	CASKKGQAPYEQYF
.	TRBV3-1	CASSQDWGQIQETQYF
.	TRBV10-1	CASTHDPQRFLNEQYF
few	TRBV11-2	CASSVTGTANTEAFF
.	TRBV7-6	CASSSHEKLFF
.	TRBV12-5	CASGSIGTQYF
.	TRBV27	CASRGRLLAGVYNEQFF
few	TRBV6-2/TRBV6-3	CASSSTEGLSGANVLTF
.	TRBV9	CASSVAVSNEKLFF
.	TRBV5-1	CASSPVLLLAGGYQETQYF
.	TRBV12-3/TRBV12-4	CASSVRRSETQYF
.	TRBV20-1	CSARGLAGSGTDTQYF
few	TRBV6-2/TRBV6-3	CASPGINSSNQPQHF
.	TRBV6-1	CASSKRPSSGAYTGDLFF
many	TRBV5-5	CASSLEQGQETQYF
few	TRBV2	CASSGTSGAREQYF
many	TRBV10-3	CAIGLAGANEQFF
.	TRBV4-3	CASSQAWGGTSRYNEQFF
.	TRBV20-1	CSARGGTSGGIYEQYF
.	TRBV9	CASSVNQGQRLFF
.	TRBV20-1	CSAPRQGKEGYGYTF
many	TRBV28	CASSPSYNEQFF
.	TRBV25-1	CASRGRQANTGELFF
.	TRBV10-1	CASASKYTGELFF
few	TRBV18	CASSPRGAGEQFF
.	TRBV5-1	CASSLYNRGVHNEQFF
.	TRBV6-2/TRBV6-3	CASSLLLGLASEQYF
.	TRBV7-2	CASSLIGTEGPGGNQPQHF
.	TRBV20-1	CSAREDRYQETQYF
.	TRBV15	CATRRDLVTLETQYF
.	TRBV6-2/TRBV6-3	CASSSQRELRGYTF
.	TRBV9	CASSARTSGGLIDTQYF
.	TRBV20-1	CSARDLWEQYF
.	TRBV6-1	CASSEFGRHNEQFF
few	TRBV11-2	CAVGPTGELFF
.	TRBV6-1	CASRYSAYEQYF
many	TRBV29-1	CSAQPSYNEQFF
.	TRBV6-2/TRBV6-3	CASNRQGVGETQYF
.	TRBV5-6	CASSPGTEFYGYTF
.	TRBV12-3/TRBV12-4	CASSLNTGGYEQYF
.	TRBV5-1	CASSLAGDRSQGYTF
once	TRBV18	CASSPGTGGLHNERFF
.	TRBV5-8	CASSRARSSYNEQFF
.	TRBV7-2	CASRLATGQPYEQYF
few	TRBV25-1	CASSDPRLAGGPHMTDTQYF
.	TRBV7-2	CASTGGAANTEAFF
.	TRBV2	CASRVAGGKNTGELFF
.	TRBV12-5	CASGFYGLSGGEPDTQYF